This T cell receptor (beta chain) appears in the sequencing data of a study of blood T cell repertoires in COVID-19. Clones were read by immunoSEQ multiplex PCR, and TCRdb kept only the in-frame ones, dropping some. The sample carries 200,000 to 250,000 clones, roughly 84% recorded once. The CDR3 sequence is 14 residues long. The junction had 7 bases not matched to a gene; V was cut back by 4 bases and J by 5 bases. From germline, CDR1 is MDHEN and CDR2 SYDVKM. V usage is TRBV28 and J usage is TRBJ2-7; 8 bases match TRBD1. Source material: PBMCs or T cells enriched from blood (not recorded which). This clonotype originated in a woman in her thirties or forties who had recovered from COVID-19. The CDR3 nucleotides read TGTGCCAGCAGTTCGACAGGGGTTAGCAACGAGCAGTACTTC. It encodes CASSSTGVSNEQYF.